Below are 14 T cell receptor beta chains sequenced from a single sample in a study of T cell repertoires in cytomegalovirus infection. TCRdb ran MiXCR on the reads and lists one entry per CDR3 protein. The top ten hold 2% to 3% of the sample, which has under 350,000 distinct CDR3 sequences, 9.6% seen once. The specimen sequenced was PBMCs. These receptors were taken from a human donor in good health (CMV status not recorded). Some clones in this sample may be carry-over from other donors' samples.

This clonotype was detected a few times. The chain has TRBV11-3 and TRBJ2-1; 9 nucleotides match TRBD1. The CDR3 length is 16 residues. The germline CDR1 and CDR2 sequences are SGHNT and YENEEA. V was pared by 2 bases and J by 5 bases, with 7 bases of the junction left unmatched. For the CDR3, the DNA is TGTGCCAGCAGCTTATGGTCCGGACAGGGGAACAATGAGCAGTTCTTC. Its translation is CASSLWSGQGNNEQFF. Using reference TRBV11-3 and TRBJ2-1 for the parts outside the CDR3, the full variable domain is EAGVVQSPRYKIIEKKQPVAFWCNPISGHNTLYWYLQNLGQGPELLIRYENEEAVDDSQLPKDRFSAERLKGVDSTLKIQPAELGDSAVYLCASSLWSGQGNNEQFFGPGTRLTVL.

In its sample, this clonotype was seen a few times. The genes are TRBV6-5 and TRBJ2-3; a weak D match, TRBD1 (7 bases). From germline, CDR1 is MNHEY and CDR2 SVGAGI. Between the trimmed V and J ends, which lost 6 bases and 3 bases, there was a span of 16 bases. The CDR3 has 15 amino acids. The DNA of the CDR3 is TGTGCCAGCAGCACAGGGGTCCGGGGGACAGATACGCAGTATTTT. As protein: CASSTGVRGTDTQYF.

The chain is built from TRBV20-1 and TRBJ1-2, with 7 bases identical to TRBD1. In germline, CDR1 is DFQATT, CDR2 SNEGSKA (reference sequence). V shed 0 bases, J shed 5 bases, and the junction held 15 bases outside the gene matches. The length of the CDR3 is 17 residues. CDR3 region: CSARDRTPLRGGYGYTF. In DNA, the CDR3 is TGCAGTGCTAGAGATAGAACACCTCTCAGGGGGGGATATGGCTACACCTTC.

This clonotype was observed a handful of times. DNA for the CDR3: TGTGCCAGCTTACAGGGGACGAGAACTGAAGCTTTCTTT. Amino acid sequence: CASLQGTRTEAFF. V usage is TRBV18 and J usage is TRBJ1-1, with 7 bases that match TRBD1. Germline V gene data show CDR1 as KGHSH and CDR2 as LQKENI. The ends lost 7 bases at V and 5 bases at J; junction bases unmatched: 7. The CDR3 totals 13 residues.

In its sample, this clonotype was seen many times. V usage is TRBV7-2 and J usage is TRBJ2-2; D is possibly TRBD1 or TRBD2 (6 bases each). The V and J ends lost 6 bases and 4 bases respectively, with 15 bases between them. The CDR3 runs 15 residues. The germline V gene has CDR1 SGHTA and CDR2 FQGNSA. Here the CDR3 reads CASSSRGGATGELFF. CDR3 nucleotide sequence: TGTGCCAGCAGTTCCAGGGGAGGCGCCACCGGGGAGCTGTTTTTT.

In this sample, this clonotype turned up many times. The rearrangement joins TRBV7-2 to TRBJ2-2; the match to TRBD2 covers 13 bases. Germline V CDR1 and CDR2: SGHTA, FQGNSA. V shed 3 bases and J 5 bases; nucleotides not matched to a gene: 9. The CDR3 sequence is 18 residues long. The CDR3 bases are TGTGCCAGCAGCTTTAGGACTAGCGGGGGCGGGAGTACCGGGGAGCTGTTTTTT. It codes for CASSFRTSGGGSTGELFF.

This clonotype has a count of ten or more. The V and J genes are TRBV7-2 and TRBJ2-1, with TRBD1 as a possible D gene (5 bases). Germline-derived CDR1 and CDR2 are SGHTA and FQGNSA. The V end was cut by 1 base, the J end by 12 bases, with 16 bases between. This CDR3 has 14 residues. Written as DNA, the CDR3 is TGTGCCAGCAGCTTAGAGGGGATCCCGGTGGCGCAGTTCTTC. Encoded protein: CASSLEGIPVAQFF. Using reference TRBV7-2 and TRBJ2-1 for the parts outside the CDR3, the full variable domain is GAGVSQSPSNKVTEKGKDVELRCDPISGHTALYWYRQSLGQGLEFLIYFQGNSAPDKSGLPSDRFSAERTGGSVSTLTIQRTQQEDSAVYLCASSLEGIPVAQFFGPGTRLTVL.

This clonotype was recorded at least ten times. The chain links TRBV11-3 to TRBJ1-1; D is unresolved. Trimming pared 4 bases from V and 7 bases from J, leaving 13 bases between. There are 13 residues in the CDR3. Germline CDR1 SGHNT, CDR2 YENEEA. CDR3 DNA: TGTGCCAGCAGCTCGGGCTACTGGGGTGAAGCTTTCTTT. Residues: CASSSGYWGEAFF.

The table lists this clonotype with many counts. The gene calls are TRBV6-6 and TRBJ2-1; D gene ambiguous. This CDR3 spans 13 amino acids. Between the trimmed V and J ends, which lost 2 bases and 8 bases, there was a span of 10 bases. From germline, CDR1 is MNHNY and CDR2 SVGAGI (reference sequence). The CDR3 spells CASSYPITHEQFF. The CDR3 DNA follows: TGTGCCAGCAGTTACCCTATTACCCATGAGCAGTTCTTC.

This clonotype was observed a few times. The gene calls are TRBV5-1 and TRBJ1-1; the D gene is possibly TRBD1 (5 bases). The V end was cut by 2 bases, the J end by 4 bases, with 21 bases between. The CDR3 is 17 amino acids. Germline V gives CDR1 SGHRS, CDR2 YFSETQ. CDR3 sequence: CASSFNAGGSRATEAFF. The DNA for the CDR3 is TGCGCCAGCAGCTTCAACGCTGGGGGTTCGAGGGCCACTGAAGCTTTCTTT.

This clonotype was seen many times. The chain uses TRBV7-3 and TRBJ1-1; no definite D call. Trimming pared 5 bases from V and 2 bases from J, leaving 9 bases between. This CDR3 has 13 amino acids. Germline assignment: CDR1 SGHTA and CDR2 FQGTGA. DNA for the CDR3: TGTGCCAGCAGCCTGGACTTCAACACTGAAGCTTTCTTT. It yields the protein CASSLDFNTEAFF.

This clonotype was recorded many times. V and J are TRBV28 and TRBJ2-5; possibly TRBD2 for D (5 bases). The CDR3 extends over 14 amino acids. Germline loops: CDR1 MDHEN, CDR2 SYDVKM. Trimming took 4 bases from V and 4 from J, leaving 13 bases between them. The CDR3, as DNA: TGTGCCAGCAGTTCCCCGGCGGGTCTAGAGACCCAGTACTTC. It encodes CASSSPAGLETQYF.

This clonotype showed up many times. J is TRBJ2-7 and V is TRBV29-1; the match to TRBD2 covers 7 bases. The germline V gene has CDR1 SQVTM and CDR2 ANQGSEA. With V trimmed by 4 bases and J by 2 bases, 2 bases remained unmatched. This CDR3 is 12 amino acids long. This CDR3 reads CSVGEGAYEQYF. Written as DNA, the CDR3 is TGCAGCGTTGGGGAGGGCGCCTACGAGCAGTACTTC.

This clonotype occurred many times. The rearrangement joins TRBV20-1 to TRBJ1-5; D is perhaps TRBD1 (5 bases). The CDR3 is 16 amino acids. V lost 1 base and J 0 bases, leaving 13 bases between the germline ends. Germline-derived CDR1 and CDR2 are DFQATT and SNEGSKA (reference sequence). In DNA form, the CDR3 reads TGCAGTGCTAGAGCACGGGGGAGGGGTAGCAATCAGCCCCAGCATTTT. Its translation is CSARARGRGSNQPQHF.